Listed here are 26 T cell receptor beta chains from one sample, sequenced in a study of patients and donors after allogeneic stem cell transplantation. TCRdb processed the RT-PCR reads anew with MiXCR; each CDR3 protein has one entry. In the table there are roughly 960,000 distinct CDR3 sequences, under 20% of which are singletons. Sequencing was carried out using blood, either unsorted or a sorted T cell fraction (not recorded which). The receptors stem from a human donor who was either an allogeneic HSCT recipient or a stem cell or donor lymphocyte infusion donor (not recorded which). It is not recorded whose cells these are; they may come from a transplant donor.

In DNA form, the CDR3 reads TGTGCCAGCAGTGACGGCGGGGTTTATAGCAATCAGCCCCAGCATTTT. This sequence encodes CASSDGGVYSNQPQHF. The chain combines TRBV25-1 with TRBJ1-5, with D unclear. The V end was cut by 3 bases, the J end by 0 bases, with 12 bases between. CDR1 and CDR2 from the germline V gene are MGHDK and SYGVNS. The CDR3 contains 16 residues.

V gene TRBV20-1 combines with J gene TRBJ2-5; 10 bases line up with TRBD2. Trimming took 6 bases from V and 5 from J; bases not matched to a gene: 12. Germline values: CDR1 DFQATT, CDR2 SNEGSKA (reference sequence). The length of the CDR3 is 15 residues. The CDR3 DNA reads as TGCAGTGCGCTTAGGAGCGGGAGGGCCTCGGAGACCCAGTACTTC. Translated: CSALRSGRASETQYF.

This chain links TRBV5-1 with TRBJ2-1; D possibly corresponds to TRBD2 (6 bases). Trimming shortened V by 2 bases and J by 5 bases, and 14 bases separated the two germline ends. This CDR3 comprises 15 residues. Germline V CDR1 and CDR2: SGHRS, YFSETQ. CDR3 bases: TGCGCCAGCAGCTTCGGAGGGTCCGGCGACAATGAGCAGTTCTTC. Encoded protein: CASSFGGSGDNEQFF.

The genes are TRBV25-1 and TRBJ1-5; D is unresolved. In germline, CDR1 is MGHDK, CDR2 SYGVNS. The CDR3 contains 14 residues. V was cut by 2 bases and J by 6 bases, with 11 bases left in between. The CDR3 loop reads CASSETGAGQPQHF. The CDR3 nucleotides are TGTGCCAGCAGTGAAACGGGCGCGGGTCAGCCCCAGCATTTT. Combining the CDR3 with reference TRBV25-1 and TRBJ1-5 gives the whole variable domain EADIYQTPRYLVIGTGKKITLECSQTMGHDKMYWYQQDPGMELHLIHYSYGVNSTEKGDLSSESTVSRIRTEHFPLTLESARPSHTSQYLCASSETGAGQPQHFGDGTRLSIL.

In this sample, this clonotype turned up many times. CDR3 loop: CASAQGTGELFF. DNA for the CDR3: TGTGCCAGTGCACAGGGCACCGGGGAGCTGTTTTTT. The chain links TRBV12-3 or TRBV12-4 to TRBJ2-2; a possible D gene is TRBD1 (6 bases). The CDR3 contains 12 residues. The V end lost 9 bases, the J end lost 4 bases, and 9 bases lay between the germline ends.

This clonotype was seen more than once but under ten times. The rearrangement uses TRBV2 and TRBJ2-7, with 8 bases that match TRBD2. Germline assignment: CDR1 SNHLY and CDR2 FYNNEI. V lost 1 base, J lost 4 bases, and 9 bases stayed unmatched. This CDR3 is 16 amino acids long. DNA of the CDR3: TGTGCCAGCAGTGAAGGGTCCAGCGGGGGCCAATACGAGCAGTACTTC. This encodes CASSEGSSGGQYEQYF.

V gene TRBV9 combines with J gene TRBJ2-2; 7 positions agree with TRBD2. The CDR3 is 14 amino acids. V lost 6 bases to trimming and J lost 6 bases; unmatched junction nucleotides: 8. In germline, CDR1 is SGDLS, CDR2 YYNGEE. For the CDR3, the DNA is TGTGCCAGCAACGTCGGGGGGAAGGCCGGGGAGCTGTTTTTT. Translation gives CASNVGGKAGELFF.

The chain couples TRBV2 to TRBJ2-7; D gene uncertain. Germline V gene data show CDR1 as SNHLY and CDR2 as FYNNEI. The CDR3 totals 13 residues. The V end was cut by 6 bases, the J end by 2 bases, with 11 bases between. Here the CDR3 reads CASRPDGPYEQYF. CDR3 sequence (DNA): TGTGCCAGCAGGCCCGACGGCCCCTACGAGCAGTACTTC.

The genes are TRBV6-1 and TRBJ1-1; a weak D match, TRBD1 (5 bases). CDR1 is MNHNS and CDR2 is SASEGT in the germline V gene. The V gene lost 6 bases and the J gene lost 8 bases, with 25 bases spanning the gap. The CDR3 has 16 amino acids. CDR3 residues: CASRKRDAGPGREAFF. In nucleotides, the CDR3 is TGTGCCAGCAGAAAACGGGACGCCGGACCCGGGCGGGAAGCTTTCTTT.

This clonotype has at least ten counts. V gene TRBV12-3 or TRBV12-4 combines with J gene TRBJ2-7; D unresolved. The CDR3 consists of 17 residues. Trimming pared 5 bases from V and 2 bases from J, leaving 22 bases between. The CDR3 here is CASSHIIRTFDPYEQYF. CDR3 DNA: TGTGCCAGCAGTCACATTATTCGGACGTTTGATCCCTACGAGCAGTACTTC.

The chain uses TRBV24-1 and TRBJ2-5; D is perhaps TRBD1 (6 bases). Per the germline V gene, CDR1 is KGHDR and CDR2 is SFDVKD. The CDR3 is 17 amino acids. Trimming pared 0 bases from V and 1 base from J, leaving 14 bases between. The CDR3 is CATSDLRQGQGQETQYF. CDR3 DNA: TGTGCCACCAGTGATTTGCGGCAGGGGCAGGGCCAAGAGACCCAGTACTTC.

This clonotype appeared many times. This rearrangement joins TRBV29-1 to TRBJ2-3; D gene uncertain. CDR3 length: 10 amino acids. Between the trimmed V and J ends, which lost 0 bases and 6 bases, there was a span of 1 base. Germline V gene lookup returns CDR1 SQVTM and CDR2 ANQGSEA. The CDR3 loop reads CSVEEDTQYF. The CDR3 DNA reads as TGCAGCGTTGAAGAGGATACGCAGTATTTT.

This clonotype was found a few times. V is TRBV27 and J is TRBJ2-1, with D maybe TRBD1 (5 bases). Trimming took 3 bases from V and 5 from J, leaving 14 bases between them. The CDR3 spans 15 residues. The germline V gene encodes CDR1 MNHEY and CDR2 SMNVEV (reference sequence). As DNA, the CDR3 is TGTGCCAGCAGTTTGAAGTACAGGATTAACAATGAGCAGTTCTTC. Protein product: CASSLKYRINNEQFF.

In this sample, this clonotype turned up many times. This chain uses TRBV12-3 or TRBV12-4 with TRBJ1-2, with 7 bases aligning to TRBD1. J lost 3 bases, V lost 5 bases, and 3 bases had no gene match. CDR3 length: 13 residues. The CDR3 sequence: CASSPTGYYGYTF. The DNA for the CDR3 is TGTGCCAGCAGTCCGACAGGGTACTATGGCTACACCTTC.

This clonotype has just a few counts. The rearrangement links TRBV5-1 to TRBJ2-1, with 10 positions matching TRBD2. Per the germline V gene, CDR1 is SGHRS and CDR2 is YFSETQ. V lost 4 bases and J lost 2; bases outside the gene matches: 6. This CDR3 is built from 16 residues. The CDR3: CASSRGSGRAYNEQFF. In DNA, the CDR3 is TGCGCCAGCAGCCGGGGGAGCGGGAGGGCCTACAATGAGCAGTTCTTC. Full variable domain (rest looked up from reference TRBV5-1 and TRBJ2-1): KAGVTQTPRYLIKTRGQQVTLSCSPISGHRSVSWYQQTPGQGLQFLFEYFSETQRNKGNFPGRFSGRQFSNSRSEMNVSTLELGDSALYLCASSRGSGRAYNEQFFGPGTRLTVL.

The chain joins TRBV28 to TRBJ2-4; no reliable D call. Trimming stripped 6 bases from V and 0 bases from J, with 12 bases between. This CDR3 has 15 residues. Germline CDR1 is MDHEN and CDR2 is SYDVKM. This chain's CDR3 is CASRATWLAKNIQYF. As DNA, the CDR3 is TGTGCCAGCAGAGCTACCTGGTTAGCCAAAAACATTCAGTACTTC.

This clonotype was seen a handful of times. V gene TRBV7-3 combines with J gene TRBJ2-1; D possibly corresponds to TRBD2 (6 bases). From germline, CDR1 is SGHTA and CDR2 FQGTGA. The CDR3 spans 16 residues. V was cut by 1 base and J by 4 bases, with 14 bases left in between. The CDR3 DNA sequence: TGTGCCAGCAGCTTAATAGAGGGGAGGACGTACAATGAGCAGTTCTTC. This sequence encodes CASSLIEGRTYNEQFF.

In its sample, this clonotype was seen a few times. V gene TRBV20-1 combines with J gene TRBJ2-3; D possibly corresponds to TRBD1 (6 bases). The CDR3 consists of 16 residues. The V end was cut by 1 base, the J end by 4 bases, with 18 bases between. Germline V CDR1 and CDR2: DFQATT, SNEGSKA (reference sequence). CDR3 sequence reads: CSARVRAGAGPDTQYF. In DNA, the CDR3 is TGCAGTGCTAGAGTACGGGCAGGGGCGGGCCCAGATACGCAGTATTTT.

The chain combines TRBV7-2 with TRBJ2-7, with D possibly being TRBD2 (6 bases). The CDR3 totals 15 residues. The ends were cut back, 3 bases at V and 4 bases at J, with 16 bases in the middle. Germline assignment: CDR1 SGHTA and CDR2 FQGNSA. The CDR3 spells CASSFVRVRGYEQYF. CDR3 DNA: TGTGCCAGCAGCTTTGTGAGGGTTCGGGGGTACGAGCAGTACTTC. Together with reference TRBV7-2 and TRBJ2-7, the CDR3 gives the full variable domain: GAGVSQSPSNKVTEKGKDVELRCDPISGHTALYWYRQSLGQGLEFLIYFQGNSAPDKSGLPSDRFSAERTGGSVSTLTIQRTQQEDSAVYLCASSFVRVRGYEQYFGPGTRLTVT.

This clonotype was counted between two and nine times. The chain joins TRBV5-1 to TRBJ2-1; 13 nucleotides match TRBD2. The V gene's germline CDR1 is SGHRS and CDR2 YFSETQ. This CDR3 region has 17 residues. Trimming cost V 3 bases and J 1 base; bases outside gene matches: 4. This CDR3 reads CASSWGLAGQSYNEQFF. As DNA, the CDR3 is TGCGCCAGCAGCTGGGGACTAGCGGGGCAATCCTACAATGAGCAGTTCTTC.

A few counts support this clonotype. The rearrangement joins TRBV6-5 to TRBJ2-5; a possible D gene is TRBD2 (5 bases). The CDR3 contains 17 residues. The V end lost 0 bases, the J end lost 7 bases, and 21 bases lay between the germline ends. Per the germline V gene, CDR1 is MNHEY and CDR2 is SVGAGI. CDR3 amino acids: CASSYSFKVGSRGTQYF. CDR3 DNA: TGTGCCAGCAGTTACTCCTTCAAGGTTGGGAGCCGGGGGACCCAGTACTTC.

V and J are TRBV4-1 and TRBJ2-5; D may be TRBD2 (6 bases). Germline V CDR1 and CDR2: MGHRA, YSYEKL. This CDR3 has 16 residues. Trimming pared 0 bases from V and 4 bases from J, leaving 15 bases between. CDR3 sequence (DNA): TGCGCCAGCAGCCAAGATAGGCTGGCGGGGAGAGAGACCCAGTACTTC. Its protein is CASSQDRLAGRETQYF.

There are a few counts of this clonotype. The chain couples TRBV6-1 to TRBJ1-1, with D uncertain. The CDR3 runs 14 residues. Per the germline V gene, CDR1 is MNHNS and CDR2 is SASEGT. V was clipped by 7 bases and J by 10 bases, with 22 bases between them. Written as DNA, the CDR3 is TGTGCCAGCACCGAAAGCACCGTAAGCACGACAGCTTTCTTT. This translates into CASTESTVSTTAFF.

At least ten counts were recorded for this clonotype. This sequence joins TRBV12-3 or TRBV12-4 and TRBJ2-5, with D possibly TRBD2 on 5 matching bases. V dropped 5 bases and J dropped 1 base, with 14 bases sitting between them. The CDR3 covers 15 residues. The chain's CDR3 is CASSLPNLAQETQYF. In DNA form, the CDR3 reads TGTGCCAGCAGTCTGCCCAATCTAGCCCAAGAGACCCAGTACTTC.

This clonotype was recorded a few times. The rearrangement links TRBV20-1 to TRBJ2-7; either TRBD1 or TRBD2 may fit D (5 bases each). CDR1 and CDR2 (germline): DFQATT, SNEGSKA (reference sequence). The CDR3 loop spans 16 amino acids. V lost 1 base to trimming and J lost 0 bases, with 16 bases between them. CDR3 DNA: TGCAGTGCTAGAGCGATGTCGGGACGGAGCTCCTACGAGCAGTACTTC. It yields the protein CSARAMSGRSSYEQYF.

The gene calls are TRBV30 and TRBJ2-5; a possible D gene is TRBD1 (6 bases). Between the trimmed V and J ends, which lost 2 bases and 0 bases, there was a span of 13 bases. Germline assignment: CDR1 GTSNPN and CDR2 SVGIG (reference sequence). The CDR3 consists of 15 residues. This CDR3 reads CAWSYTGLDQETQYF. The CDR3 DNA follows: TGTGCCTGGAGTTACACAGGGCTAGACCAAGAGACCCAGTACTTC. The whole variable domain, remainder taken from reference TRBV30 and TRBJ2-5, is SQTIHQWPATLVQPVGSPLSLECTVEGTSNPNLYWYRQAAGRGLQLLFYSVGIGQISSEVPQNLSASRPQDRQFILSSKKLLLSDSGFYLCAWSYTGLDQETQYFGPGTRLLVL.